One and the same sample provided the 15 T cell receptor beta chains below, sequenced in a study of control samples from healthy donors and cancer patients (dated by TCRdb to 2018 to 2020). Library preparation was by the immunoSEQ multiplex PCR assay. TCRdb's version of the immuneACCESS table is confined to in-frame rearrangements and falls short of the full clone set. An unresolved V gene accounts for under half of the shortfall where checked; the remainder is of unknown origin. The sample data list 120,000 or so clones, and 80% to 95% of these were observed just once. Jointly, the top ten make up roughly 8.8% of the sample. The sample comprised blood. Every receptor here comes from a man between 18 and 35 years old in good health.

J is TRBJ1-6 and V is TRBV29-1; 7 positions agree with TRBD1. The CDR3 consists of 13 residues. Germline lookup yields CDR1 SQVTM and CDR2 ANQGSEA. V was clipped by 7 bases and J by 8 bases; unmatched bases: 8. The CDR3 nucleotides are TGCAGCGCCCAGACAGGGTATGATTCACCCCTCCACTTT. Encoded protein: CSAQTGYDSPLHF. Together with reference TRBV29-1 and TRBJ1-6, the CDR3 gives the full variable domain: SAVISQKPSRDICQRGTSLTIQCQVDSQVTMMFWYRQQPGQSLTLIATANQGSEATYESGFVIDKFPISRPNLTFSTLTVSNMSPEDSSIYLCSAQTGYDSPLHFGNGTRLTVT.

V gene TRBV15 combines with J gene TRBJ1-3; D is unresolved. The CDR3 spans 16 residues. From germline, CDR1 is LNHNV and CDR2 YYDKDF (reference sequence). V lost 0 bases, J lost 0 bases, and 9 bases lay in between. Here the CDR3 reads CATSRDLTVSGNTIYF. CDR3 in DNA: TGTGCCACCAGCAGAGATCTAACTGTCTCTGGAAACACCATATATTTT.

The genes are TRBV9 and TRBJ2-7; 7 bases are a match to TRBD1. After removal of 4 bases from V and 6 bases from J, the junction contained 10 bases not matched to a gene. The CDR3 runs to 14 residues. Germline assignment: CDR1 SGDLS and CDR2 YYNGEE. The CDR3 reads CASSRQGLGSEQYF. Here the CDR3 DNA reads TGTGCCAGCAGCAGACAGGGCCTGGGCTCCGAGCAGTACTTC. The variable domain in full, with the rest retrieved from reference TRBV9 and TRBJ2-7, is DSGVTQTPKHLITATGQRVTLRCSPRSGDLSVYWYQQSLDQGLQFLIQYYNGEERAKGNILERFSAQQFPDLHSELNLSSLELGDSALYFCASSRQGLGSEQYFGPGTRLTVT.

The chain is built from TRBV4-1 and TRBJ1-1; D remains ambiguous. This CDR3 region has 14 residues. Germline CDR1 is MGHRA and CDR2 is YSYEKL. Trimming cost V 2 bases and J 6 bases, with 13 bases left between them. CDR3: CASSQKGGWPEAFF. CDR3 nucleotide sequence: TGCGCCAGCAGCCAAAAGGGAGGGTGGCCTGAAGCTTTCTTT.

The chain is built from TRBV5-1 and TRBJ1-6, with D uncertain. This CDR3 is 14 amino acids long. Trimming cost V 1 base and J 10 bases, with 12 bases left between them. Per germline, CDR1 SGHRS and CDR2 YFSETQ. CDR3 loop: CASSLLGLRSPLHF. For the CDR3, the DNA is TGCGCCAGCAGCTTGTTGGGATTGCGGTCACCCCTCCACTTT. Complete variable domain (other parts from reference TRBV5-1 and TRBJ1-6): KAGVTQTPRYLIKTRGQQVTLSCSPISGHRSVSWYQQTPGQGLQFLFEYFSETQRNKGNFPGRFSGRQFSNSRSEMNVSTLELGDSALYLCASSLLGLRSPLHFGNGTRLTVT.

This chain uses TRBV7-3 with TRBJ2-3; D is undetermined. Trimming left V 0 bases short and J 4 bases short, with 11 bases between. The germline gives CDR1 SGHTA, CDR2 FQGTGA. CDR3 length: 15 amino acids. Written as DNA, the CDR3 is TGTGCCAGCAGCTTAACTCTCCTAGGTGCAGATACGCAGTATTTT. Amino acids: CASSLTLLGADTQYF.

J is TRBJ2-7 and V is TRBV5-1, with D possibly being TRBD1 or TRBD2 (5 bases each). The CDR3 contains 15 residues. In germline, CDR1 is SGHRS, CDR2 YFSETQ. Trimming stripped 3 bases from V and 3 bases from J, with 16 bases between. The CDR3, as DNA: TGCGCCAGCAGCTGGCCCGGGGCCGGCCTCTACGAGCAGTACTTC. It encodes CASSWPGAGLYEQYF.

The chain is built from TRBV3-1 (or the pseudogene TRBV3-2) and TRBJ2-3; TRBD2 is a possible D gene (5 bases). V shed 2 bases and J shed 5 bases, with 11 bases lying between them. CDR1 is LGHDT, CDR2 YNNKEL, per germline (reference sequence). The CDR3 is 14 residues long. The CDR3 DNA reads TGTGCCAGCAGCCAAAGCCTAGCACAAGATACGCAGTATTTT. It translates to CASSQSLAQDTQYF.

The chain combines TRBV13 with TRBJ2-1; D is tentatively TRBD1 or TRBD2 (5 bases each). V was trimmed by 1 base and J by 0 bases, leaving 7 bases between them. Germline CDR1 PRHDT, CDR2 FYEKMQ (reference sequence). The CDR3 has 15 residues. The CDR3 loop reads CASSLEGSSYNEQFF. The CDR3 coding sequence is TGTGCCAGCAGCTTAGAGGGGAGCTCCTACAATGAGCAGTTCTTC. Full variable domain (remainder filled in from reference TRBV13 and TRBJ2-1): AAGVIQSPRHLIKEKRETATLKCYPIPRHDTVYWYQQGPGQDPQFLISFYEKMQSDKGSIPDRFSAQQFSDYHSELNMSSLELGDSALYFCASSLEGSSYNEQFFGPGTRLTVL.

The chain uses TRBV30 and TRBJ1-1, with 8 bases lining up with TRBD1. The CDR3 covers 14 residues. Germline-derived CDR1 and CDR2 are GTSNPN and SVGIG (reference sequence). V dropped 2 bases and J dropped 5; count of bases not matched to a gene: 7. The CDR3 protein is CAWSYGQGATEAFF. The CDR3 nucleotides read TGTGCCTGGAGTTACGGCCAGGGGGCGACTGAAGCTTTCTTT.

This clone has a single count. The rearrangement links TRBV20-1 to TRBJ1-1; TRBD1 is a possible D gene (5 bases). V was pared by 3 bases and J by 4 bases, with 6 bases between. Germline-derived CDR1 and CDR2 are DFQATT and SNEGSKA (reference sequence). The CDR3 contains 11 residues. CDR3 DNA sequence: TGCAGTGCTAGGGGGGGCACTGAAGCTTTCTTT. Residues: CSARGGTEAFF.

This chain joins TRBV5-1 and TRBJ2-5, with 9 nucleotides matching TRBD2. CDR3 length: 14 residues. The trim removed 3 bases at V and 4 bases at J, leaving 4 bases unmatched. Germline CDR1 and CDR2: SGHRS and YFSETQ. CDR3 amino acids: CASSSGSGGETQYF. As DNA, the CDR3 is TGCGCCAGCAGCTCGGGTAGCGGGGGAGAGACCCAGTACTTC.

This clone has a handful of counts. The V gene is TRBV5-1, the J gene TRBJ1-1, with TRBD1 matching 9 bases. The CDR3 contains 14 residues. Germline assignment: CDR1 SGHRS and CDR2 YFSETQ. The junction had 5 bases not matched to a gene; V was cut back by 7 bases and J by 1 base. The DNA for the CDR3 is TGCGCCAGCGGGGGGACAGGGCGGAACACTGAAGCTTTCTTT. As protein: CASGGTGRNTEAFF.

The CDR3 loop reads CASSLDSSYEQYF. Written as DNA, the CDR3 is TGTGCCAGCAGCTTAGACAGCTCCTACGAGCAGTACTTC. The chain has TRBV7-9 and TRBJ2-7; D is unclear. The germline V and J ends were trimmed by 1 base and 0 bases, with 4 bases remaining between them. There are 13 residues in the CDR3. The germline gives CDR1 SEHNR, CDR2 FQNEAQ (reference sequence).

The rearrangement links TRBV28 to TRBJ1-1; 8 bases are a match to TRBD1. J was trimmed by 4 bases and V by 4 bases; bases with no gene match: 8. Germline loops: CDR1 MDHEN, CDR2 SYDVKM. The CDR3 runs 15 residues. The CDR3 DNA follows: TGTGCCAGCAGTTCCATCGGACAGGGAATCACTGAAGCTTTCTTT. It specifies CASSSIGQGITEAFF.